This T cell receptor (beta chain) was captured in a study of CD8 T cells in ankylosing spondylitis. General study points: A motif in TCR beta, a set of about 8 highly homologous variants, appeared characteristic of ankylosing spondylitis blood.

TCRdb reprocessed the 5' RACE reads via MiXCR and lists one record per CDR3 protein. The data show 750,000 to 850,000 distinct CDR3 sequences, with about 11% seen just once and under 0.6% held by the top ten. Germline V gene lookup returns CDR1 DFQATT and CDR2 SNEGSKA (reference sequence). V shed 5 bases, J shed 6 bases, and the junction held 9 bases outside the gene matches. This CDR3 is built from 13 residues. A word on this clonotype: Its matching antigen is unknown.

This TCR derives from a male donor with ankylosing spondylitis. Sequenced sample: blood, either unsorted or a sorted T cell fraction (not recorded which). The V gene is TRBV20-1, the J gene TRBJ1-2, with 7 nucleotides matching TRBD1. The CDR3 is CSAWPGTDDGYTF. The CDR3 DNA reads TGCAGTGCTTGGCCCGGGACAGATGATGGCTACACCTTC.